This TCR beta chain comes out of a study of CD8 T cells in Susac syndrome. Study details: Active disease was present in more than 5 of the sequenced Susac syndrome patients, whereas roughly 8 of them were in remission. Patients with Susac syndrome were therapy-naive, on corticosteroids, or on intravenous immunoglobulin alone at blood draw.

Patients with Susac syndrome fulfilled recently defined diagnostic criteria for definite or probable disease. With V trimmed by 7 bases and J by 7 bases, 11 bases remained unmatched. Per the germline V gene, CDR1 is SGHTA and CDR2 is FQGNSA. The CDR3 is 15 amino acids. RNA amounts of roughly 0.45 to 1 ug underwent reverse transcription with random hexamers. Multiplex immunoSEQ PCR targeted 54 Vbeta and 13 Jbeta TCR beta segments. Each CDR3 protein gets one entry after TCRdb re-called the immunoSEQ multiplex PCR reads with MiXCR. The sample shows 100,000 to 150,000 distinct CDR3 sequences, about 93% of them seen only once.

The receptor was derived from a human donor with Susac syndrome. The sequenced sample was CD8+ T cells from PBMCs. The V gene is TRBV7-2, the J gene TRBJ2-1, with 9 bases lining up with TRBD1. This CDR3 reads CASTPYGTGWNEQFF. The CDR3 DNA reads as TGTGCCAGCACCCCTTACGGGACAGGGTGGAATGAGCAGTTCTTC.